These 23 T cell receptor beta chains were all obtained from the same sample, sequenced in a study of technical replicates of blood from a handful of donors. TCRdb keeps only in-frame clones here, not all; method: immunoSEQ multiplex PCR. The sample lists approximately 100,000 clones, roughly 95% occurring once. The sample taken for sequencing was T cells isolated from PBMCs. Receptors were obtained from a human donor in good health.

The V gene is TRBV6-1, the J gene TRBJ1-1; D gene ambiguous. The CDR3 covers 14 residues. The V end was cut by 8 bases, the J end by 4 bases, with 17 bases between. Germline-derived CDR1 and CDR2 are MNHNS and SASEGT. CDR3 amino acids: CASPLGIGGTEAFF. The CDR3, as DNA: TGTGCCAGCCCCTTGGGTATTGGCGGCACTGAAGCTTTCTTT.

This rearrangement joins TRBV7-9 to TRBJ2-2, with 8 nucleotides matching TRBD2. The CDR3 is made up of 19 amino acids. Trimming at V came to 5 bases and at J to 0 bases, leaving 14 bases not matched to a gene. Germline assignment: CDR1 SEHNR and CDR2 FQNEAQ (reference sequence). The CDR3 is CASSGPLAGRKTNTGELFF. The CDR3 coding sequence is TGTGCCAGCAGCGGACCGTTAGCGGGACGGAAAACGAACACCGGGGAGCTGTTTTTT.

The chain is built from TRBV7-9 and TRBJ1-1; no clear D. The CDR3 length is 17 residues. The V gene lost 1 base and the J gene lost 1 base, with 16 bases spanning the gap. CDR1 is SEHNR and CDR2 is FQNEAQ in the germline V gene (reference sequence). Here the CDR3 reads CASSLESLRGRNTEAFF. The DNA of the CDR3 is TGTGCCAGCAGCTTAGAAAGCCTAAGAGGAAGGAACACTGAAGCTTTCTTT. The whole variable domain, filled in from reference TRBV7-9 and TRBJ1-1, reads DTGVSQNPRHKITKRGQNVTFRCDPISEHNRLYWYRQTLGQGPEFLTYFQNEAQLEKSRLLSDRFSAERPKGSFSTLEIQRTEQGDSAMYLCASSLESLRGRNTEAFFGQGTRLTVV.

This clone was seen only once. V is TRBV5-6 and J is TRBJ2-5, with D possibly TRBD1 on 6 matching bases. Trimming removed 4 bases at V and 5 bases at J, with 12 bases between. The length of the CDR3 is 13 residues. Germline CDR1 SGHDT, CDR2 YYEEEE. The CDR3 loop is CASSPQGLETQYF. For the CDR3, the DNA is TGTGCCAGCAGCCCCCAGGGGTTGGAGACCCAGTACTTC.

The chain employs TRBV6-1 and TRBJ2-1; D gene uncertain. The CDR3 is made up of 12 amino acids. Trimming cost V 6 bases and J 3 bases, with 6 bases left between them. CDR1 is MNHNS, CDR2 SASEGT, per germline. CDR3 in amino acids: CASSPIYNEQFF. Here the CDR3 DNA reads TGTGCCAGCAGCCCAATCTACAATGAGCAGTTCTTC.

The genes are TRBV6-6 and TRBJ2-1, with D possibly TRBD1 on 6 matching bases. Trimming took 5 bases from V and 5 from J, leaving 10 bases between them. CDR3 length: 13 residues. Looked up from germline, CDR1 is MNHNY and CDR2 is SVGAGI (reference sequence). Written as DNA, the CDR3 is TGTGCCAGCAGTACCGGGACAAACAATGAGCAGTTCTTC. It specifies CASSTGTNNEQFF.

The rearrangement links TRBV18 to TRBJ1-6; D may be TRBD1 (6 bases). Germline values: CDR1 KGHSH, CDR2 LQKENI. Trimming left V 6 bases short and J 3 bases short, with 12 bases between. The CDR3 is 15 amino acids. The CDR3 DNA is TGTGCCAGCTCGGAAGGGGGTTACTATAATTCACCCCTCCACTTT. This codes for CASSEGGYYNSPLHF. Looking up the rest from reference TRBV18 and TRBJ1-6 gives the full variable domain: NAGVMQNPRHLVRRRGQEARLRCSPMKGHSHVYWYRQLPEEGLKFMVYLQKENIIDESGMPKERFSAEFPKEGPSILRIQQVVRGDSAAYFCASSEGGYYNSPLHFGNGTRLTVT.

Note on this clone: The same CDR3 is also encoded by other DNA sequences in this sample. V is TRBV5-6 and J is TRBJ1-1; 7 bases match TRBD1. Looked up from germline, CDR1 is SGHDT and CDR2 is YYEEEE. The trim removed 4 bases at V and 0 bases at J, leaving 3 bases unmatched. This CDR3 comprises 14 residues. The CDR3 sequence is CASSPTGLNTEAFF. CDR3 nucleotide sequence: TGTGCCAGCAGCCCGACAGGGTTGAACACTGAAGCTTTCTTT.

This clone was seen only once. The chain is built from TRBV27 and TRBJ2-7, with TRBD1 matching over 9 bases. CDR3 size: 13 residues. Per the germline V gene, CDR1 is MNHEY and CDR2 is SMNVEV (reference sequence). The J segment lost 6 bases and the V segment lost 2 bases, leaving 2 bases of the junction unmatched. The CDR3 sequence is CASSLDRGSEQYF. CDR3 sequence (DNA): TGTGCCAGCAGTTTAGACAGGGGGAGCGAGCAGTACTTC.

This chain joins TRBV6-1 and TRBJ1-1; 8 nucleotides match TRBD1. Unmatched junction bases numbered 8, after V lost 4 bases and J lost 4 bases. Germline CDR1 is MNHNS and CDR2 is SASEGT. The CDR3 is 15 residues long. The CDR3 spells CASSALGQGRTEAFF. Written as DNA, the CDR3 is TGTGCCAGCAGTGCCCTAGGACAGGGACGCACTGAAGCTTTCTTT.

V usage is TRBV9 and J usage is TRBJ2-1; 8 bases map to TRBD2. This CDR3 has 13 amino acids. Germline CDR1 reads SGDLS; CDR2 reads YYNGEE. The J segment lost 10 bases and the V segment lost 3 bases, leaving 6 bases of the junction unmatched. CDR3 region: CASSALAGWEQFF. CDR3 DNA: TGTGCCAGCAGCGCCTTAGCGGGATGGGAGCAGTTCTTC.

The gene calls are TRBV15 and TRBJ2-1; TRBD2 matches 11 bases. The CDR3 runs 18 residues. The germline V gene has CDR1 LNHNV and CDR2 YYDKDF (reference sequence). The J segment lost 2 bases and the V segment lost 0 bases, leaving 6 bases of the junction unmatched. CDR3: CATSRDLAGGLAYNEQFF. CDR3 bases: TGTGCCACCAGCAGAGATCTAGCGGGGGGCCTTGCCTACAATGAGCAGTTCTTC.

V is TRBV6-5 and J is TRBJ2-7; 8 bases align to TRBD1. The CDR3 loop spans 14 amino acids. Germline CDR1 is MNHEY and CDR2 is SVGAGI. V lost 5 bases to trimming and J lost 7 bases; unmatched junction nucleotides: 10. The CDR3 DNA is TGTGCCAGCAGTGAACTGGACAGGGCAAGGGAGCAGTACTTC. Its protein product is CASSELDRAREQYF.

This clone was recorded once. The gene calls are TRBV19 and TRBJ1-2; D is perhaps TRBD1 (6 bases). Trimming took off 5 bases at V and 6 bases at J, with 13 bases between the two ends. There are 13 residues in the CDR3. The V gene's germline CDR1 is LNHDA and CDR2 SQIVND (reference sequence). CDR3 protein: CASSSQGSHGYTF. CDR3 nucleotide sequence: TGTGCCAGTAGTTCGCAGGGGTCCCATGGCTACACCTTC.

CDR3 amino acids: CASSRTSGGETQYF. CDR3 in DNA: TGTGCCAGCAGCCGGACTAGCGGGGGTGAGACCCAGTACTTC. The rearrangement joins TRBV6-1 to TRBJ2-5; 13 positions match TRBD2. The CDR3 runs to 14 residues. Germline V gene lookup returns CDR1 MNHNS and CDR2 SASEGT. The V and J ends lost 6 bases and 5 bases, in that order; junction bases with no gene match: 3.

The CDR3 loop is CASSLAFSLAGAGEQYF. CDR3 in DNA: TGTGCCAGCAGCTTGGCCTTTAGTCTAGCGGGAGCAGGGGAGCAGTACTTC. The V call is TRBV5-4, the J call TRBJ2-7, with 10 bases lining up with TRBD2. CDR1 and CDR2 (germline): SGHNT, YYREEE (reference sequence). The V gene end was trimmed by 0 bases and the J gene end by 7 bases; junction bases not matched to a gene: 13. This CDR3 contains 17 residues.

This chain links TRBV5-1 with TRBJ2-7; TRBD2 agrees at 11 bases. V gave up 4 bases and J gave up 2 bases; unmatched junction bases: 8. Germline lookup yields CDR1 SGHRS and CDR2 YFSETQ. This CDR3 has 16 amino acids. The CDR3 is CASSIAGGLLTYEQYF. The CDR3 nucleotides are TGCGCCAGCAGCATAGCGGGAGGGCTCCTTACCTACGAGCAGTACTTC.

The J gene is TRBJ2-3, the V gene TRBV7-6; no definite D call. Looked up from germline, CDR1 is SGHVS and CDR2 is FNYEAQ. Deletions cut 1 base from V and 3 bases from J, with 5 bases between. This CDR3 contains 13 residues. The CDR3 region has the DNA TGTGCCAGCAGCTTAGTCGAGACAGATACGCAGTATTTT. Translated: CASSLVETDTQYF.

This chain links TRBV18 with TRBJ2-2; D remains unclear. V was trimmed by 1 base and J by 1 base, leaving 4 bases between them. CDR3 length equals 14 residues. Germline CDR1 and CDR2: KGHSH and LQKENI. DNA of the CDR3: TGTGCCAGCTCACCACTTCAGAACACCGGGGAGCTGTTTTTT. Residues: CASSPLQNTGELFF.

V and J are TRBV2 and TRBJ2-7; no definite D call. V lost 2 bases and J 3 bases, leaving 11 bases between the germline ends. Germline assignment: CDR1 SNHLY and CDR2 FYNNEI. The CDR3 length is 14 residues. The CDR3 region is CASSEFNKIYEQYF. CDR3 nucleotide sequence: TGTGCCAGCAGTGAATTTAACAAGATCTACGAGCAGTACTTC.

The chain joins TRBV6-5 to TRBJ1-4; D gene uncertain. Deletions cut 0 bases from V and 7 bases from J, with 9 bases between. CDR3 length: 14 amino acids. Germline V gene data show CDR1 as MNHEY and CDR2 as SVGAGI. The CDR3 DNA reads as TGTGCCAGCAGTTACTCGGCTGATCGTGAAAAACTGTTTTTT. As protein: CASSYSADREKLFF.

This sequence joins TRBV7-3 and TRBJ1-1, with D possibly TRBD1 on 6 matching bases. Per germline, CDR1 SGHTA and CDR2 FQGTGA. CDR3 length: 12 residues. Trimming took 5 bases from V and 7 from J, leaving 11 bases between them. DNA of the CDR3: TGTGCCAGCAGCCCTACGACAGGTGAAGCTTTCTTT. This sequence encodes CASSPTTGEAFF.

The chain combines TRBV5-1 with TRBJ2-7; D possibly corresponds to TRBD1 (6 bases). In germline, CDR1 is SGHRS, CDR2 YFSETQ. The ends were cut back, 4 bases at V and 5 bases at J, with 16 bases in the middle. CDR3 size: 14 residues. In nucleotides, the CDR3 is TGCGCCAGCAGCCTACAAACAGGGTTCGACGAGCAGTACTTC. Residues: CASSLQTGFDEQYF.